Below, one TCR beta chain is given with its context. The specificity of this receptor is unknown. The record originates from a study of cytomegalovirus exposure and HLA in healthy donors (TCRdb year 2017). Study-wide context: In an earlier analysis of some 610 of the donors, 250 to 350 Gb of sequence data and 117 million unique TCR beta sequences from 180 million or so T cells were reported. Among the roughly 400 genotyped donors, approximately 81% belonged to the genetic ancestry cluster associated with self-reported Caucasian donors. On average, around 240,000 unique TCR beta nucleotide sequences were sequenced per donor among 398 genotyped donors of the cohort, with approximately 18% of those sequences being non-productive. To study patterns of TCR occurrence, a later analysis re-analyzed previously published TCR beta repertoires from several hundred donors and added high-resolution HLA genotyping. All discovery cohort repertoires had been generated using a single sequencing platform. The study aimed to test whether signatures of past pathogen exposure could be identified by cataloging public T cell receptors. Typing coverage varied by locus: roughly 620-640 donors for A, B, C, DRB1 and DQB1; approximately 500 for DQA1; over 600 for DPA1; 450 to 480 for DPB1. The study used immunosequencing to profile the T cell repertoires of about 670 subjects and linked those repertoires to cytomegalovirus serostatus. In addition to the first cohort of about 650 subjects, a separate validation cohort of approximately 110 different subjects was used. HLA typing included class I and class II loci at four-digit resolution. Alongside the repertoire data, information on donor age, sex, ethnicity and CMV serostatus was compiled. In the later analysis, no new phenotypic data were used to find candidate immune exposures; instead, reliance was placed on TCR beta sequences and their occurrence across donors. Roughly 300 gigabases of sequencing data and tens of millions of unique TCR sequences were included in an early release covering roughly 600 HLA-typed donors. Several DR-DQ haplotypes were treated as single units for association and clustering because of strong linkage in the cohort. High-throughput TCR immunosequencing, statistical association of individual TCRs with disease status, and machine learning were combined to predict cytomegalovirus infection status. In an earlier analysis of around 540 of the donors, high-throughput TCR beta sequencing was used to judge whether each TCR beta V gene segment behaved as functional or pseudogenic. A later genetic analysis used genome-wide SNP genotypes for about 55% of the 666 donors, treating that subset as a discovery cohort. What the work shows at the level of the full study, not this receptor alone: Because counts were too low, about 18 rarely observed V segments, including chromosome 9 orphons, were excluded from the earlier analysis of roughly 580 of the donors. A later analysis found that most CMV-associated TCR beta chains appeared HLA-restricted, with HLA associations seemingly driven largely by CMV exposure. At a false discovery rate of 0.05, a later analysis linked some 18,000 TCR beta sequences to specific HLA alleles. The presence/absence analyses assumed that sequencing depth was roughly uniform across donors, and that assumption may not be true. In a later analysis, the rate of TCR association differed among HLA loci, with DRB1 alleles having the most associated TCRs and HLA-C alleles having the fewest. A later analysis found that HLA-associated TCR beta chains were more clonally expanded and had lower generation probabilities than equally common non-associated chains. Correlated functional status among segregating V segments might be attributable to linkage disequilibrium, but an unknown experimental factor could not be ruled out. HLA typing was unavailable for some donors at each locus, so association tests used only the typed subset. A further reported finding was that TCR beta sequences accurately predicted the HLA-A and HLA-B alleles for most subjects in the first cohort. According to a later analysis, parvovirus B19, influenza, CMV and Epstein-Barr virus appeared linked to several top co-occurrence clusters. When HLA alleles, especially DR and DQ, strongly co-occurred, attributing TCR associations to individual alleles was difficult. The authors suggested that the approach could potentially be extended to other disease states and immunological phenotypes. In this cohort, only TCR beta chains were sequenced, and detectable features were limited by the absence of alpha or paired-chain data. According to a later genetic analysis, donors in an Asian-associated ancestry cluster had fewer N-insertions in productive TCRs than the approximately 700-donor mean. Most TCR sequences were seen in very few donors, while some public TCRs were found in many individuals. In vitro tests confirmed that a few of the cytomegalovirus-associated TCR beta chains recognize cytomegalovirus antigens. In a later genetic analysis, a missense DCLRE1C variant was associated with V-gene and J-gene trimming of TCR beta chains, and the association was replicated in an independent cohort. A cluster of highly shared sequence variants was judged likely to be a technical artifact of the sequencing pipeline. Cytomegalovirus status was reported to be diagnosed by the classifier with high specificity and sensitivity in both the original and validation cohorts. In the study, 150 to 200 TCR beta chains were listed as associated with cytomegalovirus. Immune exposure information for the cohort was limited to CMV serostatus. An earlier analysis of around 500 of the donors showed that most TCR beta V segments appeared in productive rearrangements either about 90% or about 30% of the time, which broadly matched IMGT annotations.

The receptor library was made with the immunoSEQ multiplex PCR assay. For the multiplex PCR, a mixture combining 60 forward primers for TCR Vbeta segments and 13 reverse primers for TCR Jbeta segments was used. The CDR3 region of rearranged TCR beta genes was amplified from genomic DNA with a multiplex PCR assay. On the Illumina HiSeq System, the amplified TCR beta libraries were sequenced as 87-base-pair reads. Per the source publication's procedure: A later analysis tallied 70 million to 100 million unique TCR beta chains across the 666 repertoires, and some 10 million of those chains were shared by two or more donors. To remove PCR and sequencing errors, raw reads were error-corrected and collapsed into unique sequences using a nearest-neighbor algorithm that merged closely related sequences. V, D and J gene segments were assigned by aligning CDR3 sequences to IMGT reference sequences. For a sequence to be retained, a match of at least six nucleotides to both a V gene segment and a J gene segment was required. A rearrangement was called productive if the CDR3 had no stop codons and remained in frame with V and J, and every other rearrangement was called non-productive. CDR3 was defined by IMGT convention, running from the second conserved V-encoded cysteine to the conserved J-encoded phenylalanine. The earlier analysis of 450 to 750 of the donors excluded any sequence lacking an unambiguous match to a single V gene segment. An earlier analysis of about 590 of the donors classified V segments as functional when productive rearrangements were above 56.7% and as segregating when the standard deviation between donors was above 5%. A statistical classification framework was built for diagnosing cytomegalovirus status from the catalog of TCR beta chain sequences. V and J gene assignment, in a later analysis, came from comparing TCR nucleotide sequences with IMGT/GENE-DB human TR gene sequences. The TCRdist pipeline was used in a later analysis to assign CDR3 sequences and most-parsimonious VDJ recombination scenarios. In a later analysis, each TCR beta chain was defined by its CDR3 amino acid sequence together with its V-gene family, and reads lacking a unique V-gene family were excluded. As a way to deal with suspected cross-contamination and a sequencing artifact, a later analysis dropped over 550 nucleotide sequences that were highly shared and had low generation probability. In a later analysis, a clonal expansion index for each public chain was calculated from normalized within-repertoire ranks of inferred template counts. In a later analysis, generation probabilities were computed using a VDJ recombination model fitted to out-of-frame rearrangements, and the results were checked against IGoR. Hypergeometric tests were used in a later analysis to score TCR-TCR, TCR-HLA and TCR-CMV co-occurrence, with a repertoire-size bias correction applied to the TCR pairs. False discovery rates were estimated in a later analysis by permuting HLA or CMV assignments 20 times. In a later analysis, co-occurring TCRs were grouped using DBSCAN, with TCRdist sequence similarity added in when clustering inside HLA-allele-positive subsets. Co-occurrence clustering excluded repertoires with fewer than 30,000 or more than 120,000 public chains, plus five with anomalous nucleotide sharing. Drawn from immuneACCESS, this table holds only the in-frame rearrangements with V and J called that TCRdb kept. Clones are partly lost; checked studies trace under half to an unresolved V gene and leave the rest unexplained. V, J and clone size were drawn from that table, and D and trimming were deduced from the DNA. In this sample's table one finds roughly 100,000 clones. The top ten clones comprise around 3.5% of the sample.

The cohort comprised 710 or so healthy bone marrow donors. Cohort members were all nominally healthy when sampled, although unrecorded immune exposures were likely present. The donor tested CMV seronegative and was one of the 352 seronegative cohort members. Each donor provided a peripheral blood sample, and peripheral blood mononuclear cells were used for TCR beta sequencing. Genomic DNA extraction from the blood cell samples was performed with the Qiagen DNeasy Blood Extraction Kit. The clonotype originates from a man in his forties in good health and CMV-seronegative. The sample consisted of PBMCs.

The CDR3 amino acid sequence is: CASSYLPKKSSYEQYF. The sequenced DNA: TGTGCCAGCAGTTACCTCCCTAAAAAGAGCTCCTACGAGCAGTACTTC. This chain joins TRBV6-5 to TRBJ2-5; the D gene is unclear. The closer fit of TRBJ2-7 to the DNA end suggests the J call may be wrong. CDR1 is given as MNHEY and CDR2 as SVGAGI, both from the germline V gene. Including the terminal cysteine and phenylalanine, the CDR3 comprises 16 residues. The entry retains the CDR3 DNA only, 48 bases that are in frame from base 1.